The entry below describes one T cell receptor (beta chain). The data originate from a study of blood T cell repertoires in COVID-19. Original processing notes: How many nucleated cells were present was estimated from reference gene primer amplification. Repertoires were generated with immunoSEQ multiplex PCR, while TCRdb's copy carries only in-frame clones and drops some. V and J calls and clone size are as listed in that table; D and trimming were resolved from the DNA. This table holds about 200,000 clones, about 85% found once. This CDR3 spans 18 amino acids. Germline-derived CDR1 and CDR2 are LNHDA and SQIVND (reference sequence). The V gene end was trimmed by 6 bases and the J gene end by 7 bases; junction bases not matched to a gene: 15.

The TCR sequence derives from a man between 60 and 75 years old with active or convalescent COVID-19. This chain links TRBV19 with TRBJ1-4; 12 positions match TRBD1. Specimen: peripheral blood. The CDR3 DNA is TGTGCCAGTAGCGCCGGCCCGGGACAGGGGGCGCACGGTGAAAAACTGTTTTTT. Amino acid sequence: CASSAGPGQGAHGEKLFF.